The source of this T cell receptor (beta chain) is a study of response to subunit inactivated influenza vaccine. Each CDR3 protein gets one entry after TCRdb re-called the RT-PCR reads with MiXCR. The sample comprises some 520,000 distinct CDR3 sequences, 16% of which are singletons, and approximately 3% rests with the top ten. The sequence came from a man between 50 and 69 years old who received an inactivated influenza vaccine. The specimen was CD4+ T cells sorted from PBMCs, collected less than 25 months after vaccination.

The CDR3 DNA reads TGTGCCTGGAGCCCCGGGAGTAGCGGGATGGAGACCCAGTACTTC. It translates to CAWSPGSSGMETQYF. The chain combines TRBV30 with TRBJ2-5, with 8 bases lining up with TRBD2. J lost 5 bases, V lost 3 bases, and 11 bases had no gene match. The CDR3 has 15 residues. Germline V gene data show CDR1 as GTSNPN and CDR2 as SVGIG (reference sequence).